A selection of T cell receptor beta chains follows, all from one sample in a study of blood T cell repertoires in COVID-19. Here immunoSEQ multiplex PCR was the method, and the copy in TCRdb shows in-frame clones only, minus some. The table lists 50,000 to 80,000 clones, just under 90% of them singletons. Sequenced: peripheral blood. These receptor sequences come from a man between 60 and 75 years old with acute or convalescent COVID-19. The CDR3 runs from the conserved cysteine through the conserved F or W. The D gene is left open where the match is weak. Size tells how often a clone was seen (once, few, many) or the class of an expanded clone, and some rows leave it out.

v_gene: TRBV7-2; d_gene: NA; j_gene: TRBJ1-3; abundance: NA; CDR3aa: CASRLQGGTGNTIYF; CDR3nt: TGTGCCAGCAGACTCCAGGGTGGCACTGGAAACACCATATATTTT
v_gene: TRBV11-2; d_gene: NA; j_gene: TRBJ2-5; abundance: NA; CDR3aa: CASSSQGRGSRETQYF; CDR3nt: TGTGCCAGCAGCTCGCAGGGGAGGGGGTCTCGGGAGACCCAGTACTTC
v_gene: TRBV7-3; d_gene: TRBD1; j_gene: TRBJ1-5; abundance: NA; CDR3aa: CASSSPPGQGKYSNQPQHF; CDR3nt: TGTGCCAGCAGCTCACCACCGGGACAGGGAAAATATAGCAATCAGCCCCAGCATTTT
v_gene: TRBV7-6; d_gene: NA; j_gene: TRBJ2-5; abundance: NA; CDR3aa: CASSRGEETQYF; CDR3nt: TGTGCCAGCAGCCGTGGGGAGGAGACCCAGTACTTC
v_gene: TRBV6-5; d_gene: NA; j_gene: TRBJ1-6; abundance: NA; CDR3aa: CASSYRGIDSPLHF; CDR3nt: TGTGCCAGCAGTTACAGGGGGATTGATTCACCCCTCCACTTT
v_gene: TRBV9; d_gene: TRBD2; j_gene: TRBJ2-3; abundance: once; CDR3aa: CASEVEGRGGNTDTQYF; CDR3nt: TGTGCCAGTGAAGTGGAGGGCCGGGGGGGAAACACAGATACGCAGTATTTT
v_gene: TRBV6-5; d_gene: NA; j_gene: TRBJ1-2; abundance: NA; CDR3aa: CASLGDFYGYTF; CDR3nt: TGTGCCAGCCTCGGGGATTTCTATGGCTACACCTTC
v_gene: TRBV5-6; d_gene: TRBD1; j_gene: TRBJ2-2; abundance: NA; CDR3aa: CASSLQGQSTNTGELFF; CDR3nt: TGTGCCAGCAGCCTTCAGGGACAGTCTACGAACACCGGGGAGCTGTTTTTT
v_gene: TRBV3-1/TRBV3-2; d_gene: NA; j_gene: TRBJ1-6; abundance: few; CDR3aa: CASSQAARADNSPLHF; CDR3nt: TGTGCCAGCAGCCAAGCCGCCAGGGCCGATAATTCACCCCTCCACTTT
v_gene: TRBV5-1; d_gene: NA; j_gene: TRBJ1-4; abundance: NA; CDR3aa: CASSPVGGLGEKLFF; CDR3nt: TGCGCCAGCAGCCCTGTGGGGGGGCTCGGAGAAAAACTGTTTTTT
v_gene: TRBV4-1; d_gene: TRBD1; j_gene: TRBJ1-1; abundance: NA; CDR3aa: CASSHLDRVGTEAFF; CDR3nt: TGCGCCAGCAGCCACCTTGACAGGGTGGGCACTGAAGCTTTCTTT
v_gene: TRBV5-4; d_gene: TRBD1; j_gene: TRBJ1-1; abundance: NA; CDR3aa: CASSSETRTGGTEAFF; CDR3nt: TGTGCCAGCAGCTCGGAAACTAGGACAGGGGGCACTGAAGCTTTCTTT